The text below deals with one T cell receptor (beta chain). The antigen is undetermined. The junction shows a germline mismatch at one end, possibly a read error. This sample stems from a study of T cell responses to AZD1222 COVID-19 vaccine. Study-wide results and limits: Among spike-specific TCRs, nearly half reportedly target unmutated variant regions. Most donors were white British and more were female, and clonal diversity was possibly underestimated.

Sequencing used immunoSEQ multiplex PCR; TCRdb keeps in-frame clones, though not all of them. Among some 150,000 clones listed, roughly 86% were seen once. The germline gives CDR1 SGHTA, CDR2 FQGNSA. This CDR3 region has 15 residues. The chain carries TRBV7-2 and TRBJ1-5; D possibly corresponds to TRBD1 (5 bases). The specimen was peripheral blood, collected 28 days after the second dose of the MenACWY control vaccine. The TCR comes from an adult who received the MenACWY meningococcal vaccine as a control. As DNA, the CDR3 is TGTGCCAGCAGTTTAGGAAGACAGAAACAATCAGCCCAGCATTTT. This gives the protein CASSLGRQKQSAQHF. Drawing the rest from reference TRBV7-2 and TRBJ1-5, the complete variable domain is GAGVSQSPSNKVTEKGKDVELRCDPISGHTALYWYRQSLGQGLEFLIYFQGNSAPDKSGLPSDRFSAERTGGSVSTLTIQRTQQEDSAVYLCASSLGRQKQSAQHFGDGTRLSIL.